The 26 T cell receptor beta chains reported below all come from one sample, sequenced in a study of cytomegalovirus exposure and HLA in healthy donors. The table came from immunoSEQ multiplex PCR; TCRdb's copy has only in-frame clones and leaves some out. This sample carries tens of thousands of clones, 85% to 95% of them seen once, and the ten largest clones take about 0.7%. The sequenced sample was PBMCs. The receptors were gathered from a man younger than 30 in good health and CMV-seronegative.

The rearrangement links TRBV29-1 to TRBJ2-4; 7 nucleotides agree with TRBD1. The CDR3 spans 13 residues. The V gene end was trimmed by 7 bases and the J gene end by 3 bases; junction bases not matched to a gene: 6. CDR1 is SQVTM and CDR2 is ANQGSEA in the germline V gene. The CDR3 loop reads CSGITGDKNIQYF. CDR3 DNA sequence: TGCAGCGGAATAACAGGGGACAAAAACATTCAGTACTTC.

The V gene is TRBV19, the J gene TRBJ2-7, with a possible D match to TRBD1 (6 bases). This CDR3 contains 16 residues. V was cut by 6 bases and J by 0 bases, with 18 bases left in between. Germline V CDR1 and CDR2: LNHDA, SQIVND (reference sequence). The CDR3 region is CASRRSGAGDSYEQYF. The DNA of the CDR3 is TGTGCCAGTAGAAGGTCCGGGGCAGGGGACTCCTACGAGCAGTACTTC. The full variable domain, completed using reference TRBV19 and TRBJ2-7, is DGGITQSPKYLFRKEGQNVTLSCEQNLNHDAMYWYRQDPGQGLRLIYYSQIVNDFQKGDIAEGYSVSREKKESFPLTVTSAQKNPTAFYLCASRRSGAGDSYEQYFGPGTRLTVT.

The genes are TRBV19 and TRBJ1-5; D may be TRBD1 (6 bases). Germline CDR1 reads LNHDA; CDR2 reads SQIVND (reference sequence). Deletions cut 3 bases from V and 5 bases from J, with 11 bases between. The CDR3 runs to 14 residues. The CDR3 spells CASSIPGAYQPQHF. CDR3 sequence (DNA): TGTGCCAGTAGTATCCCAGGGGCCTATCAGCCCCAGCATTTT.

The chain is built from TRBV7-2 and TRBJ2-1; TRBD1 is a possible D gene (6 bases). The CDR3 runs to 12 residues. Germline lookup yields CDR1 SGHTA and CDR2 FQGNSA. V lost 6 bases, J lost 4 bases, and 7 bases lay in between. CDR3 protein: CASRDRYNEQFF. As DNA, the CDR3 is TGTGCCAGCAGAGACAGGTACAATGAGCAGTTCTTC.

J is TRBJ2-7 and V is TRBV6-1, with TRBD1 matching over 10 bases. The J segment lost 1 base and the V segment lost 6 bases, leaving 3 bases of the junction unmatched. The CDR3 length is 14 residues. The V gene's germline CDR1 is MNHNS and CDR2 SASEGT. CDR3 coding DNA: TGTGCCAGCAGACCGGGACAGGGGTCCTACGAGCAGTACTTC. As protein: CASRPGQGSYEQYF.

The V call is TRBV6-6, the J call TRBJ1-2; D not certain. Germline V gene sequence: CDR1 MNHNY, CDR2 SVGAGI (reference sequence). The CDR3 is made up of 15 amino acids. V lost 5 bases and J lost 8, with 21 bases in between. In nucleotides, the CDR3 is TGTGCCAGCAGTACGGGATTGCCCAGAGTGGTGGGCTACACCTTC. Amino acids: CASSTGLPRVVGYTF.

The chain couples TRBV18 to TRBJ2-2; the D gene is possibly TRBD2 (6 bases). Trimming cost V 6 bases and J 7 bases, with 9 bases left between them. The CDR3 runs 12 residues. CDR1 and CDR2 from the germline V gene are KGHSH and LQKENI. The CDR3 loop is CASSLAIGELFF. CDR3 sequence (DNA): TGTGCCAGCTCCCTAGCGATCGGGGAGCTGTTTTTT.

The chain combines TRBV19 with TRBJ1-1; no firm D call. This CDR3 contains 11 residues. V lost 3 bases, J lost 11 bases, and 10 bases lay in between. CDR1 is LNHDA and CDR2 is SQIVND in the germline V gene (reference sequence). The CDR3 loop reads CASSIGRRAFF. CDR3 coding DNA: TGTGCCAGTAGTATCGGGAGGAGGGCTTTCTTT.

The genes are TRBV6-4 and TRBJ2-3; D perhaps matches TRBD1 (5 bases). Trimming took off 5 bases at V and 1 base at J, with 10 bases between the two ends. CDR1 is MRHNA, CDR2 SNTAGT, per germline. CDR3 length: 14 residues. CDR3 loop: CASSWQGGTDTQYF. The DNA of the CDR3 is TGTGCCAGCAGTTGGCAGGGTGGCACAGATACGCAGTATTTT.

CDR3 protein: CASSETGTKETQYF. CDR3 nucleotide sequence: TGTGCCAGCAGCGAAACCGGGACAAAAGAGACCCAGTACTTC. The V call is TRBV7-8, the J call TRBJ2-5, with D perhaps TRBD1 (6 bases). The germline gives CDR1 SGHVS, CDR2 FQNEAQ. The CDR3 loop spans 14 amino acids. V shed 5 bases and J shed 3 bases, with 13 bases lying between them.

The chain has TRBV10-3 and TRBJ2-7; 7 bases fit TRBD1. The ends lost 4 bases at V and 0 bases at J; junction bases unmatched: 12. Germline CDR1 and CDR2: ENHRY and SYGVKD. The CDR3 runs 17 residues. Written as DNA, the CDR3 is TGTGCCATCAGTGCAAACCTCGGACAGGCGGTCTCCTACGAGCAGTACTTC. Encoded protein: CAISANLGQAVSYEQYF.

V gene TRBV19 combines with J gene TRBJ2-4; 11 bases are a match to TRBD1. With 7 bases clipped from V and 1 base from J, the junction kept 3 bases outside the gene matches. The CDR3 is 15 residues long. Germline V gene data show CDR1 as LNHDA and CDR2 as SQIVND (reference sequence). The CDR3 DNA follows: TGTGCCAGTAAAGGGACAGGGGGGGCCAAAAACATTCAGTACTTC. Translating gives CASKGTGGAKNIQYF.

The CDR3 coding sequence is TGTGCCAGCAGCCCCGCCGGGGCTAGCGCTTTTTCAGATACGCAGTATTTT. It yields the protein CASSPAGASAFSDTQYF. The chain couples TRBV5-6 to TRBJ2-3; possible D gene TRBD2, 6 bases. Germline values: CDR1 SGHDT, CDR2 YYEEEE. The CDR3 has 17 amino acids. V dropped 4 bases and J dropped 4 bases, with 22 bases sitting between them.

The gene calls are TRBV5-1 and TRBJ1-5; 12 bases align to TRBD1. The CDR3 has 15 amino acids. V lost 4 bases to trimming and J lost 5 bases; unmatched junction nucleotides: 4. The V gene's germline CDR1 is SGHRS and CDR2 YFSETQ. DNA for the CDR3: TGCGCCAGCAGCCTGGGACAGGGGGCAGATCAGCCCCAGCATTTT. Translated, it gives CASSLGQGADQPQHF.

The rearrangement uses TRBV5-1 and TRBJ2-1, with 7 bases aligning to TRBD2. The CDR3 loop spans 15 amino acids. Germline loops: CDR1 SGHRS, CDR2 YFSETQ. After removal of 4 bases from V and 1 base from J, the junction contained 5 bases not matched to a gene. CDR3 in DNA: TGCGCCAGCAGCCGCTGGGGGGGATCCTACAATGAGCAGTTCTTC. Residues: CASSRWGGSYNEQFF.

The gene calls are TRBV19 and TRBJ2-1; TRBD1 aligns across 8 bases. Trimming removed 8 bases from V and 6 bases from J; junction bases left unmatched: 6. The CDR3 is 13 amino acids. The germline V gene has CDR1 LNHDA and CDR2 SQIVND (reference sequence). The CDR3 DNA follows: TGTGCCAGTCGGACAGGGAAGGGCAATGAGCAGTTCTTC. Protein sequence: CASRTGKGNEQFF.

This clone was seen once. V gene TRBV29-1 combines with J gene TRBJ1-4; TRBD1 might be the D (6 bases). Germline V gene data show CDR1 as SQVTM and CDR2 as ANQGSEA. There are 14 residues in the CDR3. Trimming left V 6 bases short and J 4 bases short, with 15 bases between. CDR3 sequence: CSVALTGVNEKLFF. CDR3 sequence (DNA): TGCAGCGTGGCCCTGACAGGCGTTAATGAAAAACTGTTTTTT.

The chain employs TRBV19 and TRBJ2-7, with 12 positions matching TRBD2. This CDR3 comprises 16 residues. V gave up 6 bases and J gave up 2 bases; unmatched junction bases: 8. Germline V lookup: CDR1 LNHDA, CDR2 SQIVND (reference sequence). For the CDR3, the DNA is TGTGCCAGTAGCCTCGCCCTAGCGGGAGGGCCCTACGAGCAGTACTTC. Its translation: CASSLALAGGPYEQYF.

The J gene is TRBJ2-7, the V gene TRBV5-6, with no clear D. This CDR3 contains 15 residues. Germline values: CDR1 SGHDT, CDR2 YYEEEE. The V gene lost 7 bases and the J gene lost 1 base, with 18 bases spanning the gap. CDR3 residues: CASANRGVNSYEQYF. In DNA form, the CDR3 reads TGTGCCAGCGCTAACCGAGGAGTAAATTCCTACGAGCAGTACTTC.

This clone has a single count. The chain joins TRBV11-3 to TRBJ2-1, with D possibly TRBD1 on 6 matching bases. V was trimmed by 3 bases and J by 1 base, leaving 13 bases between them. The CDR3 is 16 residues long. CDR1 SGHNT and CDR2 YENEEA come from the germline V gene. CDR3 sequence (DNA): TGTGCCAGCAGCTTTAATCTAGGGGGTTCCTACAATGAGCAGTTCTTC. This sequence encodes CASSFNLGGSYNEQFF. The full variable domain, its missing parts supplied by reference TRBV11-3 and TRBJ2-1, is EAGVVQSPRYKIIEKKQPVAFWCNPISGHNTLYWYLQNLGQGPELLIRYENEEAVDDSQLPKDRFSAERLKGVDSTLKIQPAELGDSAVYLCASSFNLGGSYNEQFFGPGTRLTVL.

This clone was detected once. The V gene is TRBV29-1, the J gene TRBJ1-2, with no clear D. Germline CDR1 and CDR2: SQVTM and ANQGSEA. The ends were cut back, 6 bases at V and 6 bases at J, with 14 bases in the middle. This CDR3 contains 12 residues. For the CDR3, the DNA is TGCAGCGTCCCGGTCCGGTTGGATGGCTACACCTTC. It is translated as CSVPVRLDGYTF.

In the case of this clone: The same CDR3 also results from other DNA sequences found in this sample. The gene calls are TRBV6-4 and TRBJ2-1; TRBD1 is a possible D gene (8 bases). Trimming removed 0 bases from V and 9 bases from J, with 18 bases in between. Germline CDR1 is MRHNA and CDR2 is SNTAGT. CDR3 size: 16 residues. CDR3 sequence reads: CASSDSGGTGYGEQFF. Here the CDR3 DNA reads TGTGCCAGCAGTGACTCGGGGGGGACAGGCTACGGTGAGCAGTTCTTC.

This sequence joins TRBV18 and TRBJ1-5; 7 bases align to TRBD1. Per germline, CDR1 KGHSH and CDR2 LQKENI. The CDR3 runs to 15 residues. J gave up 0 bases and V 5 bases, and 4 bases lay outside the gene matches. This CDR3 reads CASSAGTDSNQPQHF. CDR3 coding DNA: TGTGCCAGCTCAGCGGGGACAGATAGCAATCAGCCCCAGCATTTT.

This chain links TRBV15 with TRBJ2-1; 7 nucleotides align to TRBD2. CDR1 and CDR2 (germline): LNHNV, YYDKDF (reference sequence). The V segment lost 4 bases and the J segment 7 bases; nucleotides outside the gene matches: 10. This CDR3 contains 15 residues. In DNA, the CDR3 is TGTGCCACCAGCACTGGCGGGAGAGTAATTAATGAGCAGTTCTTC. Translation gives CATSTGGRVINEQFF.

The V call is TRBV4-2, the J call TRBJ1-2; D gene uncertain. V gave up 0 bases and J gave up 2 bases, with 4 bases separating them. The CDR3 length is 13 residues. Germline CDR1 LGHNA, CDR2 YNFKEQ. In nucleotides, the CDR3 is TGTGCCAGCAGCCAAGAGAGCAACTATGGCTACACCTTC. It translates to CASSQESNYGYTF.

The chain is built from TRBV7-2 and TRBJ1-2, with D possibly TRBD1 on 5 matching bases. The CDR3 has 14 amino acids. Germline V CDR1 and CDR2: SGHTA, FQGNSA. Trimming removed 5 bases at V and 8 bases at J, with 18 bases between. CDR3 amino acids: CASSLPLPGQGYTF. The CDR3 nucleotides are TGTGCCAGCAGCCTTCCACTGCCAGGGCAGGGCTACACCTTC. Together with reference TRBV7-2 and TRBJ1-2, the CDR3 gives the full variable domain: GAGVSQSPSNKVTEKGKDVELRCDPISGHTALYWYRQSLGQGLEFLIYFQGNSAPDKSGLPSDRFSAERTGGSVSTLTIQRTQQEDSAVYLCASSLPLPGQGYTFGSGTRLTVV.